Each of the 14 T cell receptor beta chains below was sequenced from the same sample in a study of T cell responses to AZD1222 COVID-19 vaccine. Sequencing was performed with immunoSEQ multiplex PCR; in TCRdb, only in-frame clones are kept and a portion is missing. The profile shows over 85,000 clones, about 87% of them singletons. Sequencing was performed on peripheral blood, taken on day 0 of AZD1222 vaccination. These receptor sequences come from an adult in good health.

The J gene is TRBJ1-1, the V gene TRBV19; D is uncertain. Germline V gives CDR1 LNHDA, CDR2 SQIVND (reference sequence). V gave up 3 bases and J gave up 1 base, with 9 bases separating them. The CDR3 length is 14 residues. CDR3: CASSMGPWNTEAFF. In DNA, the CDR3 is TGTGCCAGTAGTATGGGCCCGTGGAACACTGAAGCTTTCTTT.

This chain uses TRBV10-3 with TRBJ1-5; no reliable D call. Trimming cost V 3 bases and J 7 bases, with 10 bases left between them. In germline, CDR1 is ENHRY, CDR2 SYGVKD. CDR3 size: 13 residues. CDR3 bases: TGTGCCATCAGTGACGGAAGAGAACAGCCCCAGCATTTT. Residues: CAISDGREQPQHF.

This chain links TRBV13 with TRBJ2-1; no clear D. The CDR3 covers 12 residues. Germline V gives CDR1 PRHDT, CDR2 FYEKMQ (reference sequence). V shed 1 base and J shed 8 bases, with 6 bases lying between them. This CDR3 is CASSLVFDEQFF. In nucleotides, the CDR3 is TGTGCCAGCAGCTTAGTGTTTGATGAGCAGTTCTTC.

The CDR3 DNA follows: TGTGCCAGCAGCTACCAGGGACAGTCGGGCACAGATACGCAGTATTTT. Protein product: CASSYQGQSGTDTQYF. The chain is built from TRBV7-2 and TRBJ2-3; the match to TRBD1 covers 7 bases. The trim removed 4 bases at V and 1 base at J, leaving 8 bases unmatched. The V gene's germline CDR1 is SGHTA and CDR2 FQGNSA. The CDR3 consists of 16 residues.

CDR3 in DNA: TGTGCCAGCTCACCCCTGGACAGTTCAGGTACTGAAGCTTTCTTT. It is translated as CASSPLDSSGTEAFF. The chain combines TRBV18 with TRBJ1-1; TRBD1 might be the D (6 bases). CDR1 is KGHSH and CDR2 is LQKENI in the germline V gene. Deletions cut 3 bases from V and 5 bases from J, with 16 bases between. The CDR3 has 15 residues.

The chain carries TRBV18 and TRBJ1-1; D is undetermined. The CDR3 sequence is 15 residues long. CDR1 is KGHSH and CDR2 is LQKENI in the germline V gene. Trimming stripped 3 bases from V and 4 bases from J, with 15 bases between. This CDR3 is CASSPTVSGRTEAFF. CDR3 DNA sequence: TGTGCCAGCTCACCTACGGTCTCGGGTCGCACTGAAGCTTTCTTT.

The sample holds one count of this clone. This sequence joins TRBV27 and TRBJ1-4, with 7 bases identical to TRBD1. This CDR3 contains 19 residues. Germline assignment: CDR1 MNHEY and CDR2 SMNVEV (reference sequence). The V gene end was trimmed by 3 bases and the J gene end by 1 base; junction bases not matched to a gene: 14. The CDR3 nucleotides read TGTGCCAGCAGTTTCTCACATCCGCGACAGGGAAGAACTAATGAAAAACTGTTTTTT. Its protein is CASSFSHPRQGRTNEKLFF.

The chain recombines TRBV11-2 with TRBJ1-2; 7 bases are shared with TRBD1. Per germline, CDR1 SGHAT and CDR2 FQNNGV. Germline trimming cut 7 bases from V and 6 bases from J; bases unmatched to any gene: 14. This CDR3 is built from 15 residues. The CDR3 nucleotides are TGTGCCAGCACCTTGGACCGGGACAGCCAACATGGCTACACCTTC. This sequence encodes CASTLDRDSQHGYTF.

The V and J genes are TRBV2 and TRBJ2-2, with 10 bases fitting TRBD2. The CDR3 extends over 15 amino acids. CDR1 and CDR2 from the germline V gene are SNHLY and FYNNEI. J was trimmed by 6 bases and V by 10 bases; bases with no gene match: 11. The CDR3: CATPLAGVEAGELFF. CDR3 nucleotides: TGTGCCACCCCTCTAGCGGGGGTGGAAGCCGGGGAGCTGTTTTTT.

This clone was counted only a few times. V gene TRBV6-2 or TRBV6-3 combines with J gene TRBJ1-1; 10 positions agree with TRBD1. The V gene end was trimmed by 2 bases and the J gene end by 8 bases; junction bases not matched to a gene: 8. Germline CDR1 reads MNHEY; CDR2 reads SVGEGT. CDR3 size: 15 residues. In DNA form, the CDR3 reads TGTGCCAGCAGTTACAGTCATCCGGGACAGGGGGAAGCTTTCTTT. Its translation: CASSYSHPGQGEAFF.

This clone was recorded only once. The gene calls are TRBV19 and TRBJ1-1; 7 bases are a match to TRBD1. Germline CDR1 LNHDA, CDR2 SQIVND (reference sequence). Trimming took 9 bases from V and 4 from J; bases not matched to a gene: 8. This CDR3 is 13 amino acids long. DNA for the CDR3: TGTGCCAGCACCCCGACAGGGCGCACTGAAGCTTTCTTT. Protein product: CASTPTGRTEAFF.

The chain uses TRBV30 and TRBJ1-1, with D possibly matching TRBD1 (5 bases). The CDR3 loop spans 14 amino acids. Trimming stripped 4 bases from V and 1 base from J, with 13 bases between. The germline V gene has CDR1 GTSNPN and CDR2 SVGIG (reference sequence). CDR3 region: CAWTDGRGNTEAFF. As DNA, the CDR3 is TGTGCCTGGACAGATGGAAGGGGGAACACTGAAGCTTTCTTT.

This CDR3 is CASSHIQETQYF. DNA for the CDR3: TGTGCCAGCAGCCACATACAAGAGACCCAGTACTTC. The chain has TRBV14 and TRBJ2-5, with no clear D. Germline CDR1 SGHDN, CDR2 FVKESK. The CDR3 is 12 residues long. Trimming removed 3 bases from V and 2 bases from J, with 4 bases in between. Using reference TRBV14 and TRBJ2-5 for the parts outside the CDR3, the full variable domain is EAGVTQFPSHSVIEKGQTVTLRCDPISGHDNLYWYRRVMGKEIKFLLHFVKESKQDESGMPNNRFLAERTGGTYSTLKVQPAELEDSGVYFCASSHIQETQYFGPGTRLLVL.

The rearrangement links TRBV5-1 to TRBJ1-5; D call uncertain. With 2 bases removed from V and 0 bases from J, the gap between germline ends came to 9 bases. Germline CDR1 SGHRS, CDR2 YFSETQ. The CDR3 is 15 residues long. The CDR3: CASSLSAHSNQPQHF. The CDR3 bases are TGCGCCAGCAGCTTATCCGCCCATAGCAATCAGCCCCAGCATTTT.